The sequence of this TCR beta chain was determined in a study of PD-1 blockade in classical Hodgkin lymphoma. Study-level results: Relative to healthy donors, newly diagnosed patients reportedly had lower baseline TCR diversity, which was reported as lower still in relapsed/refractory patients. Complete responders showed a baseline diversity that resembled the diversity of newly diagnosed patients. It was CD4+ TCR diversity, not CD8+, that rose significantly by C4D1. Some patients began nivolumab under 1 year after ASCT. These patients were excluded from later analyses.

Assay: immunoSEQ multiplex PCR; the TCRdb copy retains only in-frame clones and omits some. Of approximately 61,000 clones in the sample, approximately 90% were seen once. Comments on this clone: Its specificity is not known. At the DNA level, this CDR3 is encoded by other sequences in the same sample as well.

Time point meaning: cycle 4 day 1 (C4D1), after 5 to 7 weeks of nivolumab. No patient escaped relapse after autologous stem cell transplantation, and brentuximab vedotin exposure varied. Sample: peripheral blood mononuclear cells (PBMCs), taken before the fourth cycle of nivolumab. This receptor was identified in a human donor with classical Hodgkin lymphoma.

CDR3 amino acids: CASRAGTGASGNTIYF. CDR3 DNA: TGTGCCAGCAGAGCCGGGACAGGGGCGTCGGGAAACACCATATATTTT. The chain carries TRBV25-1 and TRBJ1-3; the match to TRBD1 covers 10 bases. Germline trimming cut 6 bases from V and 4 bases from J; bases unmatched to any gene: 9. The CDR3 extends over 16 amino acids. Per the germline V gene, CDR1 is MGHDK and CDR2 is SYGVNS.